This T cell receptor beta chain was captured in a study of resident and recirculating memory T cells in vitiligo. Study overall: Samples were epidermis from two lesional and two nonlesional sites, plus PBMCs.

The CDR3 covers 15 residues. The germline V gene has CDR1 KGHSH and CDR2 LQKENI. The V segment lost 2 bases and the J segment 3 bases; nucleotides outside the gene matches: 4. The method was immunoSEQ multiplex PCR; TCRdb's version includes in-frame clones alone and lacks a portion of them. Of 60,000 to 80,000 clones in the sample, more than 85% are singletons; the top ten hold 4% to 5.5%. This rearrangement joins TRBV18 to TRBJ2-7; the match to TRBD1 covers 10 bases. The clonotype originates from a male donor with vitiligo. Material: blood. For the CDR3, the DNA is TGTGCCAGCTCACCATCCGGGACAGGGGTCTACGAGCAGTACTTC. It yields the protein CASSPSGTGVYEQYF.